This T cell receptor (beta chain) appears in the sequencing data of a study of radiation and T cells in renal cell carcinoma. Regarding time point: baseline pretreatment blood. The sample's treatment: 15 Gy SBRT to primary tumor, nephrectomy 4 weeks later. Germline lookup yields CDR1 SGHVS and CDR2 FNYEAQ. This CDR3 is built from 15 residues. Losses at the gene ends were 3 bases for V and 4 bases for J; bases not matched to a gene: 6. TCRdb's copy holds only in-frame clones and misses some; the assay was immunoSEQ multiplex PCR. The repertoire holds about 130,000 clones, with approximately 82% as singletons.

The specimen comprised blood, sampled from a patient whose treatment included radiotherapy and nephrectomy. The chain joins TRBV7-6 to TRBJ2-7, with 10 bases fitting TRBD1. The origin of this receptor is a woman aged 55-69 years with renal cell carcinoma. The CDR3 DNA follows: TGTGCCAGCAGCTTTTCCCCGGGACAGGGGTACGAGCAGTACTTC. Translated: CASSFSPGQGYEQYF.